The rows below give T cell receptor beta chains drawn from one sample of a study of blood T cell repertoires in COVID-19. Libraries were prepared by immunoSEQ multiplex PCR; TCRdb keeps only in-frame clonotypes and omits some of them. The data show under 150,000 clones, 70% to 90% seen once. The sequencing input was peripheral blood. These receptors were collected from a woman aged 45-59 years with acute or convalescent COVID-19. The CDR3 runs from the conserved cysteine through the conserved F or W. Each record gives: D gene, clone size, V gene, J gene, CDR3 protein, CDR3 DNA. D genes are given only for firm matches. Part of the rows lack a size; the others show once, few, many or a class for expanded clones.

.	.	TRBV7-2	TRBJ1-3	CASSFGAASGNTIYF	TGTGCCAGCAGCTTTGGTGCGGCCTCTGGAAACACCATATATTTT
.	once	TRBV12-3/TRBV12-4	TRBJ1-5	CASRAGGNQPQHF	TGTGCCAGCAGGGCGGGGGGCAATCAGCCCCAGCATTTT
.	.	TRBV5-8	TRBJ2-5	CASSSLEGGRGETQYF	TGTGCCAGCAGCTCCCTCGAGGGGGGGAGAGGAGAGACCCAGTACTTC
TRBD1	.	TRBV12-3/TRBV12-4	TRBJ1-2	CASSGQGAYGYTF	TGTGCCAGCAGTGGACAGGGGGCGTATGGCTACACCTTC
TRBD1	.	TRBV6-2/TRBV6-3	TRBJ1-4	CASSYRQPGQGPTNEKLFF	TGTGCCAGCAGTTACCGCCAACCGGGACAGGGCCCAACTAATGAAAAACTGTTTTTT
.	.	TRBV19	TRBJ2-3	CASSIPAKGVRTDTQYF	TGTGCCAGTAGTATACCTGCGAAGGGGGTCCGCACAGATACGCAGTATTTT
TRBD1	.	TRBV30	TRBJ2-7	CALSRRDRVGEQYF	TGTGCTCTCAGCAGACGGGACAGGGTAGGCGAGCAGTACTTC
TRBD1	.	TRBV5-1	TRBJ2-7	CASSSGTGDSYEQYF	TGCGCCAGCAGCTCTGGGACAGGGGACTCCTACGAGCAGTACTTC
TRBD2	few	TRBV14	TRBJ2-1	CASSFSAGGYNEQFF	TGTGCCAGCAGCTTCTCCGCGGGGGGGTACAATGAGCAGTTCTTC
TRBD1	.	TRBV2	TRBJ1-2	CASRRGGQDYGYTF	TGTGCCAGCAGACGCGGAGGACAGGACTATGGCTACACCTTC
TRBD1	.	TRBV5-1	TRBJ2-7	CASRGQTSFYEQYF	TGCGCCAGCAGGGGACAGACATCTTTCTACGAGCAGTACTTC
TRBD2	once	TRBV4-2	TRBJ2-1	CASSQEWTSGHNEQFF	TGTGCCAGCAGCCAAGAGTGGACTAGCGGGCACAATGAGCAGTTCTTC
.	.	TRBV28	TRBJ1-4	CASSFRGLAEKLFF	TGTGCCAGCAGTTTCAGGGGTCTAGCTGAAAAACTGTTTTTT
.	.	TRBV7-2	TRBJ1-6	CASSPHRSSYNSPLHF	TGTGCCAGCAGCCCTCACAGGAGCTCCTATAATTCACCCCTCCACTTT
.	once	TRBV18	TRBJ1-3	CASSPQTDTIYF	TGTGCCAGCTCACCACAGACTGACACCATATATTTT
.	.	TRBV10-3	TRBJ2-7	CAISASRQVPDEQYF	TGTGCCATCAGTGCTTCGAGACAGGTACCAGACGAGCAGTACTTC
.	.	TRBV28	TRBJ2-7	CASSYSDSYEQYF	TGTGCCAGCAGTTACAGTGACAGCTACGAGCAGTACTTC
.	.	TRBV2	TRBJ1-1	CASSEADNPNTEAFF	TGTGCCAGCAGTGAAGCAGACAACCCGAACACTGAAGCTTTCTTT
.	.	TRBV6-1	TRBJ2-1	CASSAHLGTTRGTNNEQFF	TGTGCCAGCAGTGCACACCTAGGGACAACAAGAGGGACCAACAATGAGCAGTTCTTC
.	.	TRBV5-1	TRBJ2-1	CASSFRDQGRDEQFF	TGCGCCAGCAGCTTTAGGGACCAGGGGAGGGATGAGCAGTTCTTC
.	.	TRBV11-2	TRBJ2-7	CASSLGPRDTYEQYF	TGTGCCAGCAGCTTAGGCCCCAGGGATACCTACGAGCAGTACTTC
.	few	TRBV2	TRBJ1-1	CASSSGLSFGTEAFF	TGTGCCAGCAGTAGCGGACTATCTTTTGGCACTGAAGCTTTCTTT
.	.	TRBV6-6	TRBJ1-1	CASSAPGRGTEAFF	TGTGCCAGCAGTGCCCCGGGTAGGGGCACTGAAGCTTTCTTT
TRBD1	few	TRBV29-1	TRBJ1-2	CSAATTGTNGYTF	TGCAGCGCCGCGACGACAGGGACAAATGGCTACACCTTC
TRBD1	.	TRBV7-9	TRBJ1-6	CASSPQGAFSPLHF	TGTGCCAGCAGCCCACAGGGGGCATTTTCACCCCTCCACTTT
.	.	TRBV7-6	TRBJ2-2	CASSLAAMNTGELFF	TGTGCCAGCAGCTTAGCTGCGATGAACACCGGGGAGCTGTTTTTT
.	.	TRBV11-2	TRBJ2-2	CASSHLSRDKDGELFF	TGTGCCAGCAGCCATTTGTCCCGGGACAAGGACGGGGAGCTGTTTTTT
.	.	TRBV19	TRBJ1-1	CASRKWGDMDTEAFF	TGTGCCAGTAGAAAATGGGGGGATATGGACACTGAAGCTTTCTTT
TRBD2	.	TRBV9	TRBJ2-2	CASSEGLEVWTGELFF	TGTGCCAGCAGCGAGGGACTAGAGGTTTGGACCGGGGAGCTGTTTTTT
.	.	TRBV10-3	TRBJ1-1	CAISETGNTEAFF	TGTGCCATCAGTGAGACAGGGAACACTGAAGCTTTCTTT
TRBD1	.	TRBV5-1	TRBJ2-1	CASSRQGAKDEQFF	TGCGCCAGCAGCCGACAGGGGGCAAAAGATGAGCAGTTCTTC
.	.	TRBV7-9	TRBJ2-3	CASASRFSTDTQYF	TGTGCCAGCGCTAGTCGCTTTAGCACAGATACGCAGTATTTT
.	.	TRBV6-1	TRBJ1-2	CASSEFDSDGYTF	TGTGCCAGCAGTGAATTTGACAGTGATGGCTACACCTTC
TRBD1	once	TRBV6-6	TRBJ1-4	CASTKGDRRNEKLFF	TGTGCCAGCACCAAAGGGGACAGGCGGAATGAAAAACTGTTTTTT
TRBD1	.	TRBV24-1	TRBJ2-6	CATGQGGAGANVLTF	TGTGCCACAGGACAGGGGGGAGCCGGGGCCAACGTCCTGACTTTC
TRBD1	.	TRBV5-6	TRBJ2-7	CASTGQGGYEQYF	TGTGCCAGCACCGGACAGGGGGGCTACGAGCAGTACTTC
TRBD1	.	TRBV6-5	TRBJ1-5	CASQTGVNQPQHF	TGTGCCAGCCAGACAGGGGTAAATCAGCCCCAGCATTTT